Listed below are T cell receptor beta chains from one sample, sequenced in a study of beta chain features in type 1 diabetes. Repertoires were generated with immunoSEQ multiplex PCR, while TCRdb's copy carries only in-frame clones and drops some. The sample records around 200,000 clones, roughly an eighth being singletons. Sample: central memory CD4+ T cells from blood. These receptor sequences come from a woman under 30 in good health. Both conserved end residues are part of each CDR3. The order of the fields is J gene, clone size, V gene, D gene, CDR3 protein, CDR3 DNA. A D gene is named only where the DNA matches it firmly. The size of a clone is reported for some rows only, either as once, few or many, or as a class for expanded clones.

>TRBJ2-3|NA|TRBV14|TRBD2
CASSQGYLAGDTQYF
TGTGCCAGCAGCCAAGGCTACCTAGCGGGAGATACGCAGTATTTT
>TRBJ1-5|few|TRBV30|TRBD1
CAWSRQGLSNQPQHF
TGTGCCTGGAGTCGACAGGGTTTGAGCAATCAGCCCCAGCATTTT
>TRBJ2-7|NA|TRBV2|TRBD2
CASILEAGALNEQYF
TGTGCCAGCATTCTAGAAGCGGGAGCGTTGAACGAGCAGTACTTC
>TRBJ1-1|few|TRBV2|NA
CASSERGKQQNTEAFF
TGTGCCAGCAGTGAACGAGGGAAACAGCAGAACACTGAAGCTTTCTTT
>TRBJ1-2|NA|TRBV7-9|TRBD1
CASSLTDRANGYTF
TGTGCCAGCAGCTTAACGGACAGGGCCAACGGCTACACCTTC
>TRBJ2-1|few|TRBV11-3|TRBD1
CASSIGDRDEQFF
TGTGCCAGCAGCATTGGGGACAGAGATGAGCAGTTCTTC
>TRBJ1-2|few|TRBV19|NA
CASATGSSIYGYTF
TGTGCCAGCGCTACAGGAAGCTCAATATATGGCTACACCTTC
>TRBJ2-2|NA|TRBV4-2|NA
CASSQGPRGAPANTGELFF
TGTGCCAGCAGCCAAGGCCCCAGGGGGGCTCCCGCGAACACCGGGGAGCTGTTTTTT
>TRBJ2-3|few|TRBV5-1|NA
CASSKRVASTDTQYF
TGCGCCAGCAGCAAGCGCGTAGCGAGCACAGATACGCAGTATTTT
>TRBJ2-1|NA|TRBV29-1|TRBD2
CSVDSGRVTNEQFF
TGCAGCGTTGACAGCGGGAGGGTTACGAATGAGCAGTTCTTC
>TRBJ1-1|few|TRBV5-4|NA
CASSLTRMNTEAFF
TGTGCCAGCAGCTTAACGCGGATGAACACTGAAGCTTTCTTT
>TRBJ2-7|NA|TRBV27|TRBD1
CASRLRTGWYEQYF
TGTGCCAGCAGACTCAGGACAGGGTGGTACGAGCAGTACTTC
>TRBJ2-1|NA|TRBV30|NA
CAWSVGLGVNEQFF
TGTGCCTGGAGTGTAGGGTTAGGGGTCAATGAGCAGTTCTTC
>TRBJ2-4|few|TRBV11-2|TRBD1
CASSLGQGNIQYF
TGTGCCAGCAGCTTAGGACAGGGAAACATTCAGTACTTC
>TRBJ2-2|few|TRBV29-1|NA
CSVVGTTRRNGELFF
TGCAGCGTTGTCGGGACAACCAGGCGGAACGGGGAGCTGTTTTTT
>TRBJ2-1|few|TRBV7-9|NA
CASSLASFNEQFF
TGTGCCAGCAGCTTAGCTTCCTTCAATGAGCAGTTCTTC
>TRBJ1-1|NA|TRBV2|NA
CASTPGGNTEAFF
TGTGCCAGCACCCCGGGGGGGAACACTGAAGCTTTCTTT
>TRBJ2-7|few|TRBV7-6|TRBD1
CASSLGVTGDYEQYF
TGTGCCAGCAGCTTAGGTGTGACAGGGGACTACGAGCAGTACTTC
>TRBJ2-7|few|TRBV30|NA
CAWSNSGFPGEQYF
TGTGCCTGGAGTAATTCAGGGTTTCCTGGCGAGCAGTACTTC
>TRBJ1-5|NA|TRBV6-6|NA
CASSYEGVGQPQHF
TGTGCCAGCAGTTACGAGGGTGTAGGGCAGCCCCAGCATTTT
>TRBJ2-5|NA|TRBV30|NA
CAWSGWESETQYF
TGTGCCTGGAGTGGTTGGGAGAGCGAGACCCAGTACTTC
>TRBJ2-4|few|TRBV5-1|TRBD1
CASSSGQGGDIQYF
TGCGCCAGCAGCTCGGGACAGGGAGGAGACATTCAGTACTTC
>TRBJ2-1|few|TRBV4-2|TRBD1
CASSQDGGQDSYNEQFF
TGTGCCAGCAGCCAAGATGGAGGACAGGACTCCTACAATGAGCAGTTCTTC
>TRBJ1-1|few|TRBV6-5|TRBD1
CASSRDSANTEAFF
TGTGCCAGCAGCCGGGACAGCGCGAACACTGAAGCTTTCTTT
>TRBJ1-1|few|TRBV29-1|NA
CSAQENTEAFF
TGCAGTGCCCAGGAGAACACTGAAGCTTTCTTT
>TRBJ2-6|NA|TRBV15|TRBD1
CAAGQGAAGANVLTF
TGTGCCGCTGGACAGGGGGCGGCCGGGGCCAACGTCCTGACTTTC
>TRBJ1-1|NA|TRBV11-3|NA
CASSWTGPKGDTEAFF
TGTGCCAGCAGCTGGACGGGACCTAAGGGGGACACTGAAGCTTTCTTT
>TRBJ2-2|few|TRBV11-3|TRBD1
CASSWGQGITGELFF
TGTGCCAGCAGCTGGGGACAGGGTATTACCGGGGAGCTGTTTTTT
>TRBJ1-5|few|TRBV28|NA
CASRAGVVNQPQHF
TGTGCCAGCAGGGCAGGGGTCGTCAATCAGCCCCAGCATTTT
>TRBJ2-5|NA|TRBV4-2|NA
CASSQGRQETQYF
TGTGCCAGCAGCCAAGGGCGGCAGGAGACCCAGTACTTC
>TRBJ2-7|few|TRBV11-2|TRBD2
CASSLGISGRGEQYF
TGTGCCAGCAGCTTAGGAATTAGCGGGAGAGGTGAGCAGTACTTC
>TRBJ2-3|NA|TRBV18|NA
CASSLLETDTQYF
TGTGCCAGCTCACTACTAGAGACAGATACGCAGTATTTT
>TRBJ1-2|NA|TRBV13|NA
CASSLKGRGGLEDYTF
TGTGCCAGCAGCTTAAAGGGCAGGGGCGGCTTGGAGGACTACACCTTC
>TRBJ2-1|few|TRBV28|TRBD2
CASSLGGRRNEQFF
TGTGCCAGCAGTTTAGGCGGGAGAAGGAATGAGCAGTTCTTC